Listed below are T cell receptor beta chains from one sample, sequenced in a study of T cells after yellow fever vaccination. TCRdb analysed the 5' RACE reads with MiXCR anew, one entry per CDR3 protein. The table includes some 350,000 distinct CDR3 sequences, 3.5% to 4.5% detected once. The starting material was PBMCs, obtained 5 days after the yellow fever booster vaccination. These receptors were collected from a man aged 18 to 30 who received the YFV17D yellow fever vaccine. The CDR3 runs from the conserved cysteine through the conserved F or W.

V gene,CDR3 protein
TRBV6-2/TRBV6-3,CASRLTQMGFYEQYF
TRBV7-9,CASSLGALDTQYF
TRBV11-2,CASSLGRNNEQFF
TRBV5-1,CASSWGQNDEQFF
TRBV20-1,CSAKGTSYDEQFF
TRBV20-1,CSARATHRVPADTEAFF
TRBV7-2,CASSFWTSSEQFF
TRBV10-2,CARGWGPQHF
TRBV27,CASSWGQGELYGYTF
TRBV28,CASTLGFSGNTIYF
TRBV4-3,CASSQDNGPGVEQFF
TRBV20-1,CSARDLDPGRVDGYTF
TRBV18,CASSPPRLLETQYF
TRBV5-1,CASSLEQHTSGELFF
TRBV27,CASSPPAGADTQYF
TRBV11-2,CASSLGPGTGLAYEQYF
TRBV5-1,CASSLPGQLSNTGELFF
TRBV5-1,CASRNGTSGGYEQYF
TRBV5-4,CAGRGAIGEQFF
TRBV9,CASSTQTGLRETQYF
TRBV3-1,CASSQAGGRTYNEQFF
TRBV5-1,CASSTGTAYTGELFF
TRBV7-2,CASLLRGGPQYF
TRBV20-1,CSASTGEGTRQPQHF
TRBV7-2,CASSLRSGGSTDTQYF
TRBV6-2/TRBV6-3,CASRGTSSDTQYF
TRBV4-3,CASSQEGGLVGGETQYF
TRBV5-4,CASSLVAGSSTDTQYF
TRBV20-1,CSARPSGARTDTQYF
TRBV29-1,CSVGDSSYNEQFF
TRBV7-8,CASSLTQGADGNTDTQYF
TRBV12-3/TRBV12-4,CASSLGGGSNQPQHF
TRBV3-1,CASSQGGQGAEKLFF
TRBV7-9,CASRLGGPRETQYF
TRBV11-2,CASSHQLALLADTQYF
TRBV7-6,CASRLAGGNNEQFF
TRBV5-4,CASSHSGGAHEQFF
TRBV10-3,CAISKAEGHQPQHF
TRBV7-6,CASSLEDGEYEQYF
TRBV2,CASSQPGRGFRGNTIYF
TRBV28,CASSLDRYNEQFF
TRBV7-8,CASSRRDTSGNTIYF